The 15 T cell receptor beta chains presented below share a single source sample, sequenced in a study of blood T cell repertoires in COVID-19. Some clones are missing from TCRdb's copy, which holds only in-frame ones; the method was immunoSEQ multiplex PCR. The sample has 130,000 to 150,000 clones, roughly 77% seen once; the top ten hold 5%. Sequences were obtained from peripheral blood. The receptor set was obtained from a woman aged 70-85 years with COVID-19, enrolled during active disease.

J is TRBJ2-7 and V is TRBV5-4, with D possibly being TRBD2 (6 bases). The ends were cut back, 4 bases at V and 2 bases at J, with 13 bases in the middle. Germline V gene lookup returns CDR1 SGHNT and CDR2 YYREEE (reference sequence). CDR3 length equals 14 residues. The CDR3 DNA reads TGTGCCAGCAGCCCAATACTAGCACCCTACGAGCAGTACTTC. It is translated as CASSPILAPYEQYF.

The chain carries TRBV19 and TRBJ1-1; D not certain. V was shortened by 5 bases and J by 7 bases, with 11 bases between the two germline ends. The CDR3 runs to 12 residues. The germline V gene has CDR1 LNHDA and CDR2 SQIVND (reference sequence). The DNA of the CDR3 is TGTGCCAGTAGTGGGCGCGGAGGTGAAGCTTTCTTT. Translation gives CASSGRGGEAFF.

The CDR3 DNA sequence: TGTGCCTGGAGTTCGACAGCACGGCAGCCCCAGCATTTT. Translation: CAWSSTARQPQHF. The genes are TRBV30 and TRBJ1-5; TRBD1 is a possible D gene (5 bases). Germline CDR1 is GTSNPN and CDR2 is SVGIG (reference sequence). CDR3 size: 13 residues. Trimming took off 2 bases at V and 7 bases at J, with 12 bases between the two ends.

The chain links TRBV20-1 to TRBJ2-7, with 9 bases lining up with TRBD2. The CDR3 covers 11 residues. Germline CDR1 and CDR2: DFQATT and SNEGSKA (reference sequence). The CDR3 reads CSASSVAGALV. The CDR3 DNA reads TGCAGTGCTTCTTCAGTAGCGGGGGCTCTCGTT.

The chain joins TRBV20-1 to TRBJ1-1; D is uncertain. The germline V and J ends were trimmed by 4 bases and 7 bases, with 10 bases remaining between them. Germline V gene sequence: CDR1 DFQATT, CDR2 SNEGSKA (reference sequence). The CDR3 is made up of 11 amino acids. The CDR3 region has the DNA TGCAGTGCTAATCCACAGCTTGAAGCTTTCTTT. Its protein is CSANPQLEAFF.

This clone was counted once. V is TRBV12-3 or TRBV12-4 and J is TRBJ1-2; D remains unclear. V lost 1 base and J lost 2, with 5 bases in between. The CDR3 runs 13 residues. The CDR3 protein is CASSLGGNYGYTF. As DNA, the CDR3 is TGTGCCAGCAGTTTAGGCGGAAACTATGGCTACACCTTC.

This clone is a singleton in its sample. The CDR3 reads CASRPGTLYGYTF. For the CDR3, the DNA is TGTGCCAGCAGACCAGGGACACTCTATGGCTACACCTTC. The J gene is TRBJ1-2, the V gene TRBV6-5; maybe TRBD1 (6 bases). CDR3 length: 13 amino acids. Trimming took 6 bases from V and 4 from J, leaving 12 bases between them. The germline V gene has CDR1 MNHEY and CDR2 SVGAGI.

This rearrangement joins TRBV4-1 to TRBJ1-3; D gene uncertain. The germline CDR1 and CDR2 sequences are MGHRA and YSYEKL. V was trimmed by 4 bases and J by 1 base, leaving 11 bases between them. CDR3 length: 15 residues. The CDR3 nucleotides read TGCGCCAGCAGCCGACCGGGATCGTCTGGAAACACCATATATTTT. Amino acid sequence: CASSRPGSSGNTIYF.

This clone was seen only a few times. This chain uses TRBV30 with TRBJ1-2; 11 positions match TRBD1. Losses at the gene ends were 4 bases for V and 8 bases for J; bases not matched to a gene: 15. Germline CDR1 reads GTSNPN; CDR2 reads SVGIG (reference sequence). The CDR3 consists of 16 residues. The CDR3 loop reads CAWTAGRGQGALGYTF. The CDR3 DNA follows: TGTGCCTGGACGGCCGGAAGAGGACAGGGGGCGTTAGGCTACACCTTC.

This clone occurred a few times. The chain recombines TRBV6-2 or TRBV6-3 with TRBJ2-3, with 8 bases fitting TRBD2. V gave up 2 bases and J gave up 1 base; unmatched junction bases: 2. Germline CDR1 is MNHEY and CDR2 is SVGEGT. This CDR3 has 15 amino acids. The CDR3 nucleotides read TGTGCCAGCAGTTACGGGACTAGGGGCACAGATACGCAGTATTTT. Translating gives CASSYGTRGTDTQYF.

For the CDR3, the DNA is TGTGCCAGCAGCCCCGGGGGAGCCAAAAACATTCAGTACTTC. It codes for CASSPGGAKNIQYF. This chain joins TRBV5-6 and TRBJ2-4; weak D call: TRBD2 (6 bases). The V gene's germline CDR1 is SGHDT and CDR2 YYEEEE. Trimming shortened V by 4 bases and J by 0 bases, and 8 bases separated the two germline ends. The CDR3 is 14 amino acids. The full variable domain, with the rest looked up from reference TRBV5-6 and TRBJ2-4, is DAGVTQSPTHLIKTRGQQVTLRCSPKSGHDTVSWYQQALGQGPQFIFQYYEEEERQRGNFPDRFSGHQFPNYSSELNVNALLLGDSALYLCASSPGGAKNIQYFGAGTRLSVL.

In regard to this clone: One junction end disagrees with the germline gene, perhaps due to a read error. The V call is TRBV3-1 (or the pseudogene TRBV3-2), the J call TRBJ2-2; D gene uncertain. CDR3 length: 15 amino acids. CDR1 and CDR2 (germline): LGHDT, YNNKEL (reference sequence). CDR3 bases: TGTGCAAGCAGCCCCGCAGGCCTGAACACCGGGGAGCTGTTTTTT. Encoded protein: CASSPAGLNTGELFF.

In this sample, this clone turned up a few times. The chain uses TRBV27 and TRBJ1-1; D is ambiguous. Trimming took 1 base from V and 1 from J, leaving 4 bases between them. The germline V gene encodes CDR1 MNHEY and CDR2 SMNVEV (reference sequence). This CDR3 region has 13 residues. CDR3 DNA sequence: TGTGCCAGCAGTTTATACAAGAACACTGAAGCTTTCTTT. This encodes CASSLYKNTEAFF.

V usage is TRBV7-9 and J usage is TRBJ1-2, with 8 bases aligning to TRBD1. In germline, CDR1 is SEHNR, CDR2 FQNEAQ (reference sequence). This CDR3 comprises 14 residues. Trimming removed 3 bases from V and 5 bases from J; junction bases left unmatched: 5. CDR3 nucleotide sequence: TGTGCCAGCAGCTTCGGACAGGGAAGTTATGGCTACACCTTC. Its translation is CASSFGQGSYGYTF.

This clone is a singleton in its sample. V is TRBV19 and J is TRBJ2-5; 9 bases are a match to TRBD1. CDR3 length: 13 residues. With 5 bases clipped from V and 7 bases from J, the junction kept 5 bases outside the gene matches. Germline V CDR1 and CDR2: LNHDA, SQIVND (reference sequence). The CDR3 nucleotides read TGTGCCAGTAGTGCACAGGGGGCCGTGACCCAGTACTTC. Protein sequence: CASSAQGAVTQYF.